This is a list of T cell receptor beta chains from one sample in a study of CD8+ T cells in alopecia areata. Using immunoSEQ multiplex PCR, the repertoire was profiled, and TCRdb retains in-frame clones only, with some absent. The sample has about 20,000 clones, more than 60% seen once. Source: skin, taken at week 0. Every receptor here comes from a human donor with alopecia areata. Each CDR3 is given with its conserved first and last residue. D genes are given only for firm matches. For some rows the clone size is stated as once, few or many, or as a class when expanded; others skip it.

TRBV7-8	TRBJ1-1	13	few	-	CASSLEENTEAFF	TGTGCCAGCAGCTTAGAGGAGAACACTGAAGCTTTCTTT
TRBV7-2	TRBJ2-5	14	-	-	CASIDGTLKETQYF	TGTGCCAGCATCGACGGGACCCTCAAAGAGACCCAGTACTTC
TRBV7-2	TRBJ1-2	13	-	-	CASSLINDYGYTF	TGTGCCAGCAGCTTAATTAACGACTATGGCTACACCTTC
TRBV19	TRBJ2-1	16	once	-	CASHHPRGASVYEQFF	TGTGCCAGCCACCACCCTCGGGGGGCCTCTGTCTATGAGCAGTTCTTC
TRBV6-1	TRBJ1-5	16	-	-	CASREMSTGSNQPQHF	TGTGCCAGCAGGGAAATGTCGACGGGTAGCAATCAGCCCCAGCATTTT
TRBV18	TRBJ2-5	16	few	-	CASSPYRDRPQETQYF	TGTGCCAGCTCACCATACCGGGACCGACCCCAAGAGACCCAGTACTTC
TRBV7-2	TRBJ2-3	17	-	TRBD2	CASSSPGTSGGEYTQYF	TGTGCCAGCAGCTCCCCCGGGACTAGCGGGGGGGAATATACGCAGTATTTT
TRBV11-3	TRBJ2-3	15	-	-	CASSARWSSTDTQYF	TGTGCCAGCAGCGCCCGGTGGAGTAGCACAGATACGCAGTATTTT
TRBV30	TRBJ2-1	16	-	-	CAWTKLDGAAGNEQFF	TGTGCCTGGACCAAACTGGACGGGGCGGCGGGCAATGAGCAGTTCTTC
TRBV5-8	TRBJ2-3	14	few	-	CASSLSPMTDTQYF	TGTGCCAGCAGCTTGTCTCCTATGACAGATACGCAGTATTTT
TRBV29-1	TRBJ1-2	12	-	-	CSVDSSGYGYTF	TGCAGCGTAGACAGCTCGGGGTATGGCTACACCTTC
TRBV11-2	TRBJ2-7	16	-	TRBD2	CASSSPLWLAGYEQYF	TGTGCCAGCAGCTCGCCGCTGTGGCTAGCGGGTTACGAGCAGTACTTC
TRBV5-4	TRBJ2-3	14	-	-	CASSLGGSTDTQYF	TGTGCCAGCAGCTTGGGGGGGAGCACAGATACGCAGTATTTT
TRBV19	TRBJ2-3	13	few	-	CASSTWVTDTQYF	TGTGCCAGTAGTACCTGGGTCACAGATACGCAGTATTTT
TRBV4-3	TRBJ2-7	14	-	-	CASSPWRGSYEQYF	TGCGCCAGCAGCCCGTGGAGGGGCTCCTACGAGCAGTACTTC
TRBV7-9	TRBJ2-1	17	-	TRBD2	CASSLWTSGYSYNEQFF	TGTGCCAGCAGCTTATGGACTAGCGGATACTCCTACAATGAGCAGTTCTTC
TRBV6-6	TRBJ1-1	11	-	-	CASIKNTEAFF	TGTGCCAGCATTAAGAACACTGAAGCTTTCTTT
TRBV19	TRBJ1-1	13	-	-	CASTYRMNTEAFF	TGTGCCAGTACCTATCGGATGAACACTGAAGCTTTCTTT
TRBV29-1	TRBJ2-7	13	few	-	CSVVPPDSYEQYF	TGCAGCGTTGTTCCCCCGGACTCCTACGAGCAGTACTTC
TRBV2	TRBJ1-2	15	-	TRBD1	CATFTHGTEVESYTF	TGTGCCACCTTTACCCACGGGACAGAGGTAGAGAGCTACACCTTC
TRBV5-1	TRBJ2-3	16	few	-	CASSLNSASGTDTQYF	TGCGCCAGCAGCTTGAATAGTGCGTCAGGAACAGATACGCAGTATTTT
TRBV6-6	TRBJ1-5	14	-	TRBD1	CASSPTGGNQPQHF	TGTGCCAGCAGCCCGACAGGGGGCAATCAGCCCCAGCATTTT
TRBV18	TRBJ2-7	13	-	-	CASSSETGREQYF	TGTGCCAGCTCATCAGAGACGGGACGGGAGCAGTACTTC
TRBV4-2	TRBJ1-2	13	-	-	CASSSGEFTGYTF	TGTGCCAGCAGCTCCGGTGAATTTACTGGCTACACCTTC
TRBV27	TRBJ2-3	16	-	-	CASSPLGTLSTDTQYF	TGTGCCAGCAGTCCCCTGGGGACACTTAGCACAGATACGCAGTATTTT
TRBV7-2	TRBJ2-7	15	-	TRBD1	CASSPRTGDVREQYF	TGTGCCAGCAGCCCTCGGACAGGGGATGTCCGGGAGCAGTACTTC
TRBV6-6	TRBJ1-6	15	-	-	CASSPLGDNNSPLHF	TGTGCCAGCAGCCCTCTAGGGGATAATAATTCACCCCTCCACTTT
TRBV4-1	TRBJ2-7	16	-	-	CASSRSQGGSSYEQYF	TGCGCCAGCAGCCGTTCCCAGGGGGGAAGCTCCTACGAGCAGTACTTC
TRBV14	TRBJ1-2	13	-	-	CASSPGSLYGYTF	TGTGCCAGCAGTCCAGGCAGCCTATATGGCTACACCTTC
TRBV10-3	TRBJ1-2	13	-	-	CAIRWTGNYGYTF	TGTGCCATCAGATGGACCGGCAACTATGGCTACACCTTC
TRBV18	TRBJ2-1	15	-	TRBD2	CASSPITGGQGEQFF	TGTGCCAGCTCACCAATAACGGGGGGGCAGGGAGAGCAGTTCTTC
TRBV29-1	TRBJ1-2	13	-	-	CSAGQQDNYGYTF	TGCAGCGCAGGACAGCAGGATAACTATGGCTACACCTTC
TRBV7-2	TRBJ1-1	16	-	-	CASSQEQTGVGTEAFF	TGTGCCAGCAGCCAAGAACAGACCGGAGTAGGCACTGAAGCTTTCTTT
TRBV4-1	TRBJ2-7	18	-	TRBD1	CASSVKQTGTHKSYEQYF	TGCGCCAGCAGCGTTAAACAGACAGGGACGCATAAATCCTACGAGCAGTACTTC
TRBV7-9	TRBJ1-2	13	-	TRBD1	CASSIRTGFGYTF	TGTGCCAGCAGCATACGGACAGGGTTTGGCTACACCTTC